What follows is one T cell receptor beta chain and its context. The V and J ends lost 8 bases and 2 bases respectively, with 4 bases between them. The CDR3 consists of 10 residues. Germline V gives CDR1 LGHDT, CDR2 YNNKEL (reference sequence). Assay: immunoSEQ multiplex PCR; the TCRdb copy retains only in-frame clones and omits some. The data show some 390,000 clones, 89% seen once. These data are taken from a study of Ad26.COV2.S vaccination and SARS-CoV-2 variants. At the level of the study: The vaccine Ad26.COV2.S was put into the muscle once, or twice with 56 days between.

Regarding treatment: 15 to 20 received Ad26.COV2.S at low or high dose, single or two shots; several received placebo; per-sample allocation not given. Day 63 after the first injection of vaccine or placebo was the sampling time. This TCR derives from a person aged 18 to 65 who received the Ad26.COV2.S COVID-19 vaccine or a placebo. V usage is TRBV3-1 (or the pseudogene TRBV3-2) and J usage is TRBJ2-7, with no clear D. Sequenced here: peripheral blood, sampled in a trial of Ad26.COV2.S vaccine versus placebo. CDR3 sequence: CASGPYEQYF. CDR3 DNA: TGTGCCAGCGGACCCTACGAGCAGTACTTC.